Listed here are 12 T cell receptor beta chains from one sample, sequenced in a study of blood T cells in healthy people across ages. Using a J-beta primer mix together with a sample-barcoded 5' primer, a second PCR was run for 7 to 11 cycles. TCRdb called the 5' RACE reads again in MiXCR, with one record for every CDR3 protein. The sample consists of approximately 960,000 distinct CDR3 sequences, 29% of them appearing once. These data were likewise used in another study, on T cells of mothers and their children.

The specimen sequenced was blood. The receptors here all came from a woman aged 40-49 years in good health.

Comment on this clonotype: A much larger clone sits a single nucleotide away, making a read error possible. V is TRBV7-2 and J is TRBJ2-1; 9 bases are shared with TRBD1. The tail of the sequence fits TRBJ2-7 better, so the J call may be wrong. The CDR3 extends over 17 amino acids. Germline V lookup: CDR1 SGHTA, CDR2 FQGNSA. The CDR3 reads CASSPQGAPSSYNEQYF. In DNA, the CDR3 is TGTGCCAGCAGCCCACAGGGGGCCCCGAGCTCCTACAATGAGCAGTACTTC.

This clonotype was counted between two and nine times. The chain recombines TRBV20-1 with TRBJ1-1; TRBD1 matches 8 bases. CDR3 length: 13 amino acids. CDR1 is DFQATT and CDR2 is SNEGSKA in the germline V gene (reference sequence). Trimming removed 2 bases from V and 3 bases from J; junction bases left unmatched: 2. CDR3 amino acids: CSARQGAYTEAFF. CDR3 in DNA: TGCAGTGCTAGACAGGGGGCTTACACTGAAGCTTTCTTT.

This clonotype has a handful of counts. This chain connects TRBV6-5 to TRBJ1-1; no definite D call. The germline CDR1 and CDR2 sequences are MNHEY and SVGAGI. The CDR3 contains 11 residues. Deletions cut 4 bases from V and 10 bases from J, with 10 bases between. The CDR3 loop is CASSSVRGAFF. The CDR3 DNA sequence: TGTGCCAGCAGTTCGGTCAGAGGAGCTTTCTTT.

A single count supports this clonotype. J is TRBJ2-1 and V is TRBV5-1, with 12 nucleotides matching TRBD2. This CDR3 is built from 14 residues. Germline loops: CDR1 SGHRS, CDR2 YFSETQ. V was clipped by 4 bases and J by 10 bases; unmatched bases: 6. CDR3 protein: CASSDGTSGLEQFF. Here the CDR3 DNA reads TGCGCCAGCAGCGACGGGACTAGCGGGCTAGAGCAGTTCTTC.

This clonotype was seen a handful of times. V and J are TRBV6-1 and TRBJ1-1, with 7 bases that match TRBD1. The CDR3 loop spans 16 amino acids. V was clipped by 4 bases and J by 1 base; unmatched bases: 9. Germline V gene data show CDR1 as MNHNS and CDR2 as SASEGT. The CDR3 region has the DNA TGTGCCAGCAGTGCGCTTTCGGGACAGACGAACACTGAAGCTTTCTTT. It yields the protein CASSALSGQTNTEAFF.

This chain links TRBV9 with TRBJ2-7; the match to TRBD2 covers 8 bases. The CDR3 spans 14 residues. V dropped 4 bases and J dropped 2; count of bases not matched to a gene: 5. Germline values: CDR1 SGDLS, CDR2 YYNGEE. The CDR3 DNA follows: TGTGCCAGCAGCAGAGGAGCGGGGGCCTACGAGCAGTACTTC. It is translated as CASSRGAGAYEQYF.

This clonotype was found a few times. The J gene is TRBJ2-1, the V gene TRBV20-1; D possibly corresponds to TRBD1 (5 bases). V shed 3 bases and J shed 10 bases, with 13 bases lying between them. The CDR3 length is 12 residues. CDR1 and CDR2 (germline): DFQATT, SNEGSKA (reference sequence). The CDR3, as DNA: TGCAGTGCTAGTAACACCCAGGGAGAGCAGTTCTTC. It specifies CSASNTQGEQFF.

This clonotype was seen repeatedly, ten times or more. V is TRBV3-1 and J is TRBJ2-1; 7 bases align to TRBD2. Germline assignment: CDR1 LGHDT and CDR2 YNNKEL (reference sequence). The CDR3 sequence is 15 residues long. Trimming cost V 1 base and J 5 bases; bases outside gene matches: 5. The CDR3 region is CASSQGGGRDNEQFF. In nucleotides, the CDR3 is TGTGCCAGCAGCCAAGGGGGCGGGAGAGACAATGAGCAGTTCTTC.

With regard to this clonotype: One base away lies a much larger clone, so this may be a sequencing read error. J is TRBJ2-7 and V is TRBV7-2, with D possibly TRBD1 on 5 matching bases. Per germline, CDR1 SGHTA and CDR2 FQGNSA. The CDR3 contains 13 residues. Trimming stripped 4 bases from V and 9 bases from J, with 16 bases between. The CDR3 DNA follows: TGTGCCAGCAGCTCGACAGAGACCTTAGGGCAGTACTTC. It encodes CASSSTETLGQYF. The variable domain in full, completed from reference TRBV7-2 and TRBJ2-7, reads GAGVSQSPSNKVTEKGKDVELRCDPISGHTALYWYRQSLGQGLEFLIYFQGNSAPDKSGLPSDRFSAERTGGSVSTLTIQRTQQEDSAVYLCASSSTETLGQYFGPGTRLTVT.

This clonotype was picked up many times. The chain joins TRBV29-1 to TRBJ1-2, with D possibly matching TRBD1 (6 bases). The CDR3 sequence is 11 residues long. Trimming stripped 3 bases from V and 6 bases from J, with 8 bases between. Germline loops: CDR1 SQVTM, CDR2 ANQGSEA. The CDR3 loop is CSVDRGDGYTF. The CDR3 DNA reads as TGCAGCGTTGACAGGGGCGATGGCTACACCTTC. The variable domain in full, with the rest retrieved from reference TRBV29-1 and TRBJ1-2, is SAVISQKPSRDICQRGTSLTIQCQVDSQVTMMFWYRQQPGQSLTLIATANQGSEATYESGFVIDKFPISRPNLTFSTLTVSNMSPEDSSIYLCSVDRGDGYTFGSGTRLTVV.

The J gene is TRBJ1-2, the V gene TRBV7-9, with 7 nucleotides matching TRBD1. From germline, CDR1 is SEHNR and CDR2 FQNEAQ (reference sequence). V shed 4 bases, J shed 7 bases, and the junction held 6 bases outside the gene matches. CDR3 length: 13 amino acids. DNA for the CDR3: TGTGCCAGCAGCTCACAGGGGTCTGCTGGCTACACCTTC. It specifies CASSSQGSAGYTF.

On this clonotype: Possible read error: a much larger clone is one base away. The V call is TRBV5-1, the J call TRBJ2-3; D could derive from TRBD1 or TRBD2 (5 bases each). The CDR3 covers 17 residues. Per germline, CDR1 SGHRS and CDR2 YFSETQ. DNA for the CDR3: TGCGCCAGCAGCTTGGCAGAGGGACCCAGTAGCACAGATGCGCAGTATTTT. Translated, it gives CASSLAEGPSSTDAQYF.